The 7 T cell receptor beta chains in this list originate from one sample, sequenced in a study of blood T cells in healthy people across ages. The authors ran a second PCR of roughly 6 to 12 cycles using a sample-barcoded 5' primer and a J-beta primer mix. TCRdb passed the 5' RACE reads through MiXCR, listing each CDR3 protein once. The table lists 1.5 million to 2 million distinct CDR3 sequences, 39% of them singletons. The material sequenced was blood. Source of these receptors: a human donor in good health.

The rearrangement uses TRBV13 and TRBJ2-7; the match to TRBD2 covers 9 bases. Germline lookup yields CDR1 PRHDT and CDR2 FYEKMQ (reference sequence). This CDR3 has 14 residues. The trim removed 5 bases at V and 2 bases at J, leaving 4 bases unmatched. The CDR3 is CASSRRLAAYEQYF. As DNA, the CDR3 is TGTGCCAGCAGCCGCAGACTAGCGGCCTACGAGCAGTACTTC.

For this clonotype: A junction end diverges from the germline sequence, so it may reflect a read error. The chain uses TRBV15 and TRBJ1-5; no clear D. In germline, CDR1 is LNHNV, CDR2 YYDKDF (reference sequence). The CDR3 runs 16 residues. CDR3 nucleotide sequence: TGTGCCCCCAGCAGCGTCAATAGTGGGGGCAATCAGCCCCAGCATTTT. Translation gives CAPSSVNSGGNQPQHF.

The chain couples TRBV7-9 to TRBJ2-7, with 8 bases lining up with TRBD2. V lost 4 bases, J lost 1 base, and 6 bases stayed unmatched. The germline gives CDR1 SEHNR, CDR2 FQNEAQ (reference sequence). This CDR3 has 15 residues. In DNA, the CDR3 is TGTGCCAGCAGCTCGTTTAGCGGGAATTCCTACGAGCAGTACTTC. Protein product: CASSSFSGNSYEQYF.

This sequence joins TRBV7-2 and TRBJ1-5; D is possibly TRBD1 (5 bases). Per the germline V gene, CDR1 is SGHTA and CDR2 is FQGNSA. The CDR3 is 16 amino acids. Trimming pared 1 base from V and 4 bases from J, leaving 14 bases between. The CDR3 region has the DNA TGTGCCAGCAGCTTAGTGAGGGCAGGGACTAATCAGCCCCAGCATTTT. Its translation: CASSLVRAGTNQPQHF.

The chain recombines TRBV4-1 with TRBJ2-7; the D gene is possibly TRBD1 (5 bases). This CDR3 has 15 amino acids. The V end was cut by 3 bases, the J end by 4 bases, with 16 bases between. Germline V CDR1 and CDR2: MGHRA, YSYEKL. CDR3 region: CASSHQETAEYEQYF. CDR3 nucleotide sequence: TGCGCCAGCAGCCATCAGGAGACAGCCGAATACGAGCAGTACTTC.

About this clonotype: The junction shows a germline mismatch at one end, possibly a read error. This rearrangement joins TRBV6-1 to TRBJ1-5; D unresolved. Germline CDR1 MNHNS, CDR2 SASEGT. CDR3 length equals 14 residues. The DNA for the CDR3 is TGTGCCAGCAATGAAGTCTATAGCAATCAGCCCCAGCATTTT. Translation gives CASNEVYSNQPQHF.

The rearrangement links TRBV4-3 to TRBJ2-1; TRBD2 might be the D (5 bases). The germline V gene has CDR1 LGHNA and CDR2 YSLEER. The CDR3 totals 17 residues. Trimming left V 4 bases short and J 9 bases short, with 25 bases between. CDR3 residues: CASSPYPGETWAGEQFF. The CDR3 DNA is TGCGCCAGCAGCCCCTACCCCGGGGAGACATGGGCGGGTGAGCAGTTCTTC.